The table lists the clone carrying this T cell receptor beta chain with many counts. Antigen: not known. The data derive from a study of T cells in Graves' hyperthyroidism and ophthalmopathy. Whole-study findings and limits: The blood repertoire included most of the expanded thyroid clonotypes above 0.001.

From RNA transcripts, TCR beta CDR3 regions were amplified. Primed by the HTBI set, a first-round RT-PCR was run on the TCR CDR3. TCRdb re-derived calls from the multiplex PCR reads in MiXCR, one entry per CDR3 protein. Of under 350,000 distinct CDR3 sequences in the sample, roughly 13% were seen once. The PBMCs studied were ones that came from approximately 9.9 ml fresh peripheral blood. The sequence came from a woman aged 40 to 50 with Graves' hyperthyroidism. Material: blood.

The CDR3 loop reads CASSSYGQLTGELFF. CDR3 DNA sequence: TGTGCCAGTAGTTCATACGGACAGCTAACCGGGGAGCTGTTTTTT. The chain employs TRBV19 and TRBJ2-2, with D perhaps matching TRBD1 (6 bases). Trimming pared 5 bases from V and 5 bases from J, leaving 15 bases between. CDR1 and CDR2 from the germline V gene are LNHDA and SQIVND (reference sequence). The CDR3 covers 15 residues.